A selection of T cell receptor beta chains follows, all from one sample in a study of T cells in Graves' hyperthyroidism and ophthalmopathy. TCRdb re-analysed the multiplex PCR reads in MiXCR, keeping a single row per CDR3 protein. The sample includes about 250,000 distinct CDR3 sequences, 20% to 25% of them seen just once. The sequencing input was blood. All receptors derive from a man between 25 and 39 years old with Graves' ophthalmopathy. Each CDR3 is given with its conserved first and last residue. A D gene is named only where the DNA matches it firmly. Expanded clones are given a class, and other clones once, few, many or no size at all.

cdr3_nt,cdr3_aa,d_call,j_call,clone_size,v_call
TGCAGCGTTCCAGGGGGCTGGTACGAGCAGTACTTC,CSVPGGWYEQYF,TRBD1,TRBJ2-7,few,TRBV29-1
TGTGCCTGGAGTTGGAGTACAGGGGGTCTGAGGAGCAATCAGCCCCAGCATTTT,CAWSWSTGGLRSNQPQHF,TRBD1,TRBJ1-5,once,TRBV30
TGTGCCAGCACCCTGAATTGGGGCGGGACTTCTGAGGGGGCAGATACGCAGTATTTT,CASTLNWGGTSEGADTQYF,NA,TRBJ2-3,few,TRBV7-6
TGTGCCAGCAGTGCAAGGGGGGGTGGGGATGAGCAGTTCTTC,CASSARGGGDEQFF,NA,TRBJ2-1,few,TRBV6-1
TGCGCCAGCAGCGTGGGACAGGGGGCTCCTAATGAAAAACTGTTTTTT,CASSVGQGAPNEKLFF,TRBD1,TRBJ1-4,few,TRBV5-1
TGCAGTGCGGAGGATAGCGGGATTAGGGATGAGCAGTTCTTC,CSAEDSGIRDEQFF,TRBD2,TRBJ2-1,few,TRBV20-1
TGTGCCAGCAGCCCCCAGGCAGCAGGCCAGTACTTC,CASSPQAAGQYF,NA,TRBJ2-5,NA,TRBV7-9
TGTGCCAGCTCACCGGGTAGCACAGATACGCAGTATTTT,CASSPGSTDTQYF,NA,TRBJ2-3,many,TRBV5-1
TGTGCCACCAGCCTCAGGACTAGCGGTTACAATGAGCAGTTCTTC,CATSLRTSGYNEQFF,TRBD2,TRBJ2-1,NA,TRBV15
TGTGCCAGCAGTACGACCGGGACAGGGGGAAATGGCTACACCTTC,CASSTTGTGGNGYTF,TRBD1,TRBJ1-2,NA,TRBV27